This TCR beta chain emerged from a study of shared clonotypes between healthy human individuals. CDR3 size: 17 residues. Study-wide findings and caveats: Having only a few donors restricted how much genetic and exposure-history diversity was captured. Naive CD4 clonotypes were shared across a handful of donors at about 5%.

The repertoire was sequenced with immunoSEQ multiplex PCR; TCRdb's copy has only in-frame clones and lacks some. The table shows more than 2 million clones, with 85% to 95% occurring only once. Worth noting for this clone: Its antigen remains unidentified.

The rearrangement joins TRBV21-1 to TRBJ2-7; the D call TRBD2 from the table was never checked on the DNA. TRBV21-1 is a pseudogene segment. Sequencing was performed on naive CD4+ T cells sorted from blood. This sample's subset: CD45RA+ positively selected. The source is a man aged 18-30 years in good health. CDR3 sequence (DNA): TGTGCCAGCACCAAGGGAAACGCGGGAGGGCGTTCCTACGAGCAGTACTTC. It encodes CASTKGNAGGRSYEQYF.